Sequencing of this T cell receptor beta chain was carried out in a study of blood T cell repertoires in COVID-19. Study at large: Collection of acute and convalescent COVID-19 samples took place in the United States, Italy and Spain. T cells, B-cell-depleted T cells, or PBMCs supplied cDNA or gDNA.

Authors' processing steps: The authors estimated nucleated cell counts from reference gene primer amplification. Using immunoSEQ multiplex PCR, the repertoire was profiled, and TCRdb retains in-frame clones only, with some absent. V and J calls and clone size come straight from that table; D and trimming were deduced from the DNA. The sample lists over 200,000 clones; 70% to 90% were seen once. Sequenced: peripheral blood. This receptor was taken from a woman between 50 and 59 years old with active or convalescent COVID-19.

In DNA, the CDR3 is TGTGCCAGCAGACCCACAGGGTCCGAGACCCAGTACTTC. Its protein is CASRPTGSETQYF. V usage is TRBV2 and J usage is TRBJ2-5; possible D gene TRBD1, 6 bases. The CDR3 spans 13 residues. CDR1 and CDR2 (germline): SNHLY, FYNNEI. Trimming left V 6 bases short and J 5 bases short, with 13 bases between.